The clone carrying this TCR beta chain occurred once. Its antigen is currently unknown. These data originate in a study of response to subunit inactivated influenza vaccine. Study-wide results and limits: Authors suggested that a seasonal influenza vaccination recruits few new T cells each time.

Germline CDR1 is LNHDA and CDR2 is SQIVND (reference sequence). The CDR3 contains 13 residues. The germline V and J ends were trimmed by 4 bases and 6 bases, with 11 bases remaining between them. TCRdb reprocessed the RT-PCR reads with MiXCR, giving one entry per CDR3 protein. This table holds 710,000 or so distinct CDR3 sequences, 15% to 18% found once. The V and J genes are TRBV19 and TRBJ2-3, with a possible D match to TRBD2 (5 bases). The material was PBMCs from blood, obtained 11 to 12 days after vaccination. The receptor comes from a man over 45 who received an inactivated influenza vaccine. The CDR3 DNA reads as TGTGCCAGTAGTAACGGAGGCGGTGATACGCAGTATTTT. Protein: CASSNGGGDTQYF.